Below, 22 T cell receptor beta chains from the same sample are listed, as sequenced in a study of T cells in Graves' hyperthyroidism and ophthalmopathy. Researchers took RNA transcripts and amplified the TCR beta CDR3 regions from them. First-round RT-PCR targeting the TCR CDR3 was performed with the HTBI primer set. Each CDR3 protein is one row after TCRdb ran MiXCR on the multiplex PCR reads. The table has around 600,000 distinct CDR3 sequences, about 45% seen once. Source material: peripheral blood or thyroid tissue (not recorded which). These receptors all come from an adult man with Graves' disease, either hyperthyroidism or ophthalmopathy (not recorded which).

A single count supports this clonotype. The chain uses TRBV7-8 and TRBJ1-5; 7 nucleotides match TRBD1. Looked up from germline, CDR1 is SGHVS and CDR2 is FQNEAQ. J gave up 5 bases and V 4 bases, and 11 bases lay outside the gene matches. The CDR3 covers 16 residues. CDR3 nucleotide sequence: TGTGCCAGCAGCTCTAACTACGACAGGGTCGATCAGCCCCAGCATTTT. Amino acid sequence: CASSSNYDRVDQPQHF.

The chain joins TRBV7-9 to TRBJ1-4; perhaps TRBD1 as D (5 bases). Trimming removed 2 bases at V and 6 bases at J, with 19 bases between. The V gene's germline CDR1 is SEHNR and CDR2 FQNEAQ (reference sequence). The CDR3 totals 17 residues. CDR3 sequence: CASSLFQGRIGDEKLFF. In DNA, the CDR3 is TGTGCCAGCAGCTTATTCCAGGGACGGATCGGAGATGAAAAACTGTTTTTT.

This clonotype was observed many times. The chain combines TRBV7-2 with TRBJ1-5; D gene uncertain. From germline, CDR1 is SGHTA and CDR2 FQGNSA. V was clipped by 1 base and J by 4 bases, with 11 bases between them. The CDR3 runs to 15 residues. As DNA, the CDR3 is TGTGCCAGCAGCTTAGTTCCAGGCCCAAATCAGCCCCAGCATTTT. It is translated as CASSLVPGPNQPQHF.

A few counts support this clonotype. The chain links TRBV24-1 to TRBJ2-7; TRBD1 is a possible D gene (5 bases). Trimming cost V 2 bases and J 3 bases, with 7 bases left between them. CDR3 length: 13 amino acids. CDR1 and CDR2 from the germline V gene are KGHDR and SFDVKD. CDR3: CATSDYDSYEQYF. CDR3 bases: TGTGCCACCAGTGATTACGACAGCTACGAGCAGTACTTC.

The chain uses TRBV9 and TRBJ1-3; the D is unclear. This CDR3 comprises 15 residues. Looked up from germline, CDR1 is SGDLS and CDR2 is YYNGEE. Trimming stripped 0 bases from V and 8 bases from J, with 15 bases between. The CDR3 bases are TGTGCCAGCAGCGTAGCGCCAGACTATGGCTACACCATATATTTT. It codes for CASSVAPDYGYTIYF. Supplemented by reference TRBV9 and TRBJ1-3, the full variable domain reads DSGVTQTPKHLITATGQRVTLRCSPRSGDLSVYWYQQSLDQGLQFLIQYYNGEERAKGNILERFSAQQFPDLHSELNLSSLELGDSALYFCASSVAPDYGYTIYFGEGSWLTVV.

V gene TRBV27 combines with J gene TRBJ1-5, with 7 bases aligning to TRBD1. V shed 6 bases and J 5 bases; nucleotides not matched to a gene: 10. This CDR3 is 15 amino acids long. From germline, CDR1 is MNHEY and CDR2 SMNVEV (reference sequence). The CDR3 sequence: CASSLAGDSYQPQHF. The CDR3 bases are TGTGCCAGCAGCTTAGCAGGGGACAGTTATCAGCCCCAGCATTTT.

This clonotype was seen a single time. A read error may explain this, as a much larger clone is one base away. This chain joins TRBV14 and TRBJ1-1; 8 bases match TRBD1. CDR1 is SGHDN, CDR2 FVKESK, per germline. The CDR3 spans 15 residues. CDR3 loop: CVSSPWTGMNTEAFF. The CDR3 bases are TGTGTCAGCAGCCCATGGACAGGGATGAACACTGAAGCTTTCTTT.

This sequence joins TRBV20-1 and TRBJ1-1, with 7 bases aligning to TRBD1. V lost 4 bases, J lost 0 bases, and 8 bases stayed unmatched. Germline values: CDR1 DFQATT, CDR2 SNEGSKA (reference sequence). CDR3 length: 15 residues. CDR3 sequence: CSATYRGRVNTEAFF. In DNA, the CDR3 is TGCAGTGCTACTTACAGGGGAAGGGTGAACACTGAAGCTTTCTTT.

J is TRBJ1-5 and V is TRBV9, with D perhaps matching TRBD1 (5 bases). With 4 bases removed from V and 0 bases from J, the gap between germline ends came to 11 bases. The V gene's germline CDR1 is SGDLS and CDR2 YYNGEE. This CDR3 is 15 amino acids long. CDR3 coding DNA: TGTGCCAGCAGCAACGGGGACGTTAGCAATCAGCCCCAGCATTTT. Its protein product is CASSNGDVSNQPQHF.

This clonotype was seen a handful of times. CDR3 sequence: CASSDSLNEQYF. The CDR3, as DNA: TGCGCCAGCAGCGACAGCCTCAACGAGCAGTACTTC. The genes are TRBV5-1 and TRBJ2-7; D is perhaps TRBD1 (5 bases). The CDR3 contains 12 residues. Germline lookup yields CDR1 SGHRS and CDR2 YFSETQ. With 4 bases removed from V and 5 bases from J, the gap between germline ends came to 10 bases. Full variable domain (rest looked up from reference TRBV5-1 and TRBJ2-7): KAGVTQTPRYLIKTRGQQVTLSCSPISGHRSVSWYQQTPGQGLQFLFEYFSETQRNKGNFPGRFSGRQFSNSRSEMNVSTLELGDSALYLCASSDSLNEQYFGPGTRLTVT.

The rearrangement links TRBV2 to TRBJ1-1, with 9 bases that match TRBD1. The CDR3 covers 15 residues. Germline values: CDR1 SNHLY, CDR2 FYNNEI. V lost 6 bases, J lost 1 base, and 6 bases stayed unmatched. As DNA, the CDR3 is TGTGCCAGCAGACACAGGGGGCAGCAGAACACTGAAGCTTTCTTT. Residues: CASRHRGQQNTEAFF.

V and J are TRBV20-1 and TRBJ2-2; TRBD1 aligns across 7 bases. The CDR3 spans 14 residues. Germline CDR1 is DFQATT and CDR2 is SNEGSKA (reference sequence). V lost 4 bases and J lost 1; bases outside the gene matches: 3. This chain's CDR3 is CSAKDRMNTGELFF. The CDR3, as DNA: TGCAGTGCTAAGGACAGGATGAACACCGGGGAGCTGTTTTTT.

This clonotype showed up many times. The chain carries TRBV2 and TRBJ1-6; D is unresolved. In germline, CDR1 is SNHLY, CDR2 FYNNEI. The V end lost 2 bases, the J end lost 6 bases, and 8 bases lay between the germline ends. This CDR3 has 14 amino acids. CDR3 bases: TGTGCCAGCAGTGAACTAAGAGTTAATTCACCCCTCCACTTT. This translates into CASSELRVNSPLHF.

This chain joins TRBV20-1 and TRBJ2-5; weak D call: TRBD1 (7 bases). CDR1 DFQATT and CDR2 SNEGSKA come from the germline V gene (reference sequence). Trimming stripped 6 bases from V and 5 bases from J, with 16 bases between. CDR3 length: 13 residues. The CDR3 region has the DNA TGCAGTGCACCCAGGGGGGCTAGCGAGACCCAGTACTTC. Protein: CSAPRGASETQYF.

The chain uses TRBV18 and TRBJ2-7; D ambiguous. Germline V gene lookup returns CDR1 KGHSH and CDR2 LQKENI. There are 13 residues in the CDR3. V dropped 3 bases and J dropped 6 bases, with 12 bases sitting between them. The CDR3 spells CASSPSSAGEQYF. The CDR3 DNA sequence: TGTGCCAGCTCACCCTCTAGTGCTGGCGAGCAGTACTTC.

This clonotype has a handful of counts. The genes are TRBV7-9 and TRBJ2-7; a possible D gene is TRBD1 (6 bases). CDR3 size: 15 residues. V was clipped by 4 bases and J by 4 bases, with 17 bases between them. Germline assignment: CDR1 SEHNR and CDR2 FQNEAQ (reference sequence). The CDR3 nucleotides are TGTGCCAGCAGCTATAGAGACGGGACAAGTTACGAGCAGTACTTC. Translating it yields CASSYRDGTSYEQYF.

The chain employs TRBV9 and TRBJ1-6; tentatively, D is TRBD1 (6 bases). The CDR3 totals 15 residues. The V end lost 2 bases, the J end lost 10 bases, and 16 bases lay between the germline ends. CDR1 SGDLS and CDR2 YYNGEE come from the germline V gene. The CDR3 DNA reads TGTGCCAGCAGCGTTAATGCTGGGGGCGAATCACCCCTCCACTTT. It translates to CASSVNAGGESPLHF.

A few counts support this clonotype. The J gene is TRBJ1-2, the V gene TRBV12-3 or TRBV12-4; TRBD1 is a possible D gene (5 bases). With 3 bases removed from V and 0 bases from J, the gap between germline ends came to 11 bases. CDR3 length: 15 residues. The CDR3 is CASSFRGSANYGYTF. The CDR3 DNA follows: TGTGCCAGCAGTTTCCGGGGGTCCGCTAACTATGGCTACACCTTC.

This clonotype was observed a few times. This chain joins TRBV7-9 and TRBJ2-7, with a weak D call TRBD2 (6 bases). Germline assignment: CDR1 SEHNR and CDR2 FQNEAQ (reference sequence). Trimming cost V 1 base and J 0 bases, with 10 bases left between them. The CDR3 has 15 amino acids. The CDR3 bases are TGTGCCAGCAGCTTAGTTGGGCGGGACTCCTACGAGCAGTACTTC. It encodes CASSLVGRDSYEQYF.

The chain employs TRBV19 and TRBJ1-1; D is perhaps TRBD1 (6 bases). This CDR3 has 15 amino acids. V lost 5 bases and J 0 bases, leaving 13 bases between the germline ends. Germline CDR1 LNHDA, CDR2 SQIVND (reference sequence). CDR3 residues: CASSSLNRVNTEAFF. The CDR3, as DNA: TGTGCCAGTAGTTCCCTCAACAGGGTGAACACTGAAGCTTTCTTT. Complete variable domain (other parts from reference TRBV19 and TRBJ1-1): DGGITQSPKYLFRKEGQNVTLSCEQNLNHDAMYWYRQDPGQGLRLIYYSQIVNDFQKGDIAEGYSVSREKKESFPLTVTSAQKNPTAFYLCASSSLNRVNTEAFFGQGTRLTVV.

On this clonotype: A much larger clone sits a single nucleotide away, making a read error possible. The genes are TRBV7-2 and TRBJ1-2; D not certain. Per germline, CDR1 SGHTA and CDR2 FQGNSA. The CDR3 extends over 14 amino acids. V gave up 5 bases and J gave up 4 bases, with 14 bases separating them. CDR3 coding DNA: TGTGCCAGCAGCCAGGACCCCGCAGGCTATGGCTACACCTTC. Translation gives CASSQDPAGYGYTF.

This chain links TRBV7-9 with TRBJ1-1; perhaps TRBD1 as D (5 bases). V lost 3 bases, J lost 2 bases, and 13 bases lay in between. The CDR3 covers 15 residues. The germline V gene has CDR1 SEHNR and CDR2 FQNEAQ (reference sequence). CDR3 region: CASSLFDSLNTEAFF. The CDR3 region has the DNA TGTGCCAGCAGCTTGTTTGACAGCCTTAACACTGAAGCTTTCTTT.